These 8 T cell receptor beta chains share one sample of origin, sequenced in a study of blood T cell repertoires in COVID-19. TCRdb's copy holds only in-frame clones and misses some; the assay was immunoSEQ multiplex PCR. The profile shows under 250,000 clones, 60% to 85% of them singletons. The specimen sequenced was peripheral blood. These receptors originate from an older woman with acute or convalescent COVID-19.

This clone has a handful of counts. The rearrangement uses TRBV28 and TRBJ1-5; D uncertain. CDR3 length: 14 amino acids. Trimming stripped 3 bases from V and 6 bases from J, with 12 bases between. From germline, CDR1 is MDHEN and CDR2 SYDVKM. In DNA, the CDR3 is TGTGCCAGCAGTTTCGAGGGATTCAGTCAGCCCCAGCATTTT. This codes for CASSFEGFSQPQHF.

This clone was counted once. The chain couples TRBV10-3 to TRBJ1-2, with D maybe TRBD1 (6 bases). CDR1 and CDR2 from the germline V gene are ENHRY and SYGVKD. The CDR3 covers 14 residues. Trimming removed 7 bases at V and 5 bases at J, with 17 bases between. The CDR3 DNA reads TGTGCCATCAACCCCGGACAGCTCCTTTATGGCTACACCTTC. Amino acid sequence: CAINPGQLLYGYTF.

The genes are TRBV24-1 and TRBJ2-7; 10 nucleotides match TRBD1. The CDR3 totals 15 residues. Germline V gene lookup returns CDR1 KGHDR and CDR2 SFDVKD. Trimming took 2 bases from V and 3 from J; bases not matched to a gene: 3. The CDR3 nucleotides are TGTGCCACCAGTGATTCGGGACAGGGGATCTACGAGCAGTACTTC. Amino acid sequence: CATSDSGQGIYEQYF.

V gene TRBV6-6 combines with J gene TRBJ2-2, with TRBD2 matching over 11 bases. The length of the CDR3 is 15 residues. CDR1 and CDR2 from the germline V gene are MNHNY and SVGAGI (reference sequence). V shed 5 bases, J shed 6 bases, and the junction held 5 bases outside the gene matches. Here the CDR3 reads CASSLTSGSAGELFF. The CDR3 bases are TGTGCCAGCAGTCTAACTAGCGGGAGTGCCGGGGAGCTGTTTTTT.

The table lists this clone with many counts. V gene TRBV19 combines with J gene TRBJ1-1; D perhaps matches TRBD1 (5 bases). CDR1 is LNHDA, CDR2 SQIVND, per germline (reference sequence). This CDR3 is built from 13 residues. V lost 3 bases and J 3 bases, leaving 8 bases between the germline ends. The CDR3 loop reads CASSIVRDTEAFF. In nucleotides, the CDR3 is TGTGCCAGTAGTATTGTCAGGGACACTGAAGCTTTCTTT. The complete variable domain, with remaining parts taken from reference TRBV19 and TRBJ1-1, reads DGGITQSPKYLFRKEGQNVTLSCEQNLNHDAMYWYRQDPGQGLRLIYYSQIVNDFQKGDIAEGYSVSREKKESFPLTVTSAQKNPTAFYLCASSIVRDTEAFFGQGTRLTVV.

V gene TRBV19 combines with J gene TRBJ1-1, with 7 bases aligning to TRBD1. The CDR3 sequence is 17 residues long. J gave up 0 bases and V 10 bases, and 17 bases lay outside the gene matches. CDR1 is LNHDA and CDR2 is SQIVND in the germline V gene (reference sequence). The CDR3 sequence is CATLARGGPFMNTEAFF. In DNA, the CDR3 is TGTGCCACACTAGCCCGAGGGGGCCCCTTTATGAACACTGAAGCTTTCTTT.

This chain joins TRBV5-5 and TRBJ1-2, with no clear D. The germline V gene has CDR1 SGHKS and CDR2 YYEKEE (reference sequence). V was clipped by 1 base and J by 6 bases, with 10 bases between them. The CDR3 covers 13 residues. The CDR3 protein is CASSLSGEDGYTF. Written as DNA, the CDR3 is TGTGCCAGCAGCTTGTCCGGGGAGGATGGCTACACCTTC.

J is TRBJ2-7 and V is TRBV6-5, with TRBD1 matching 9 bases. There are 15 residues in the CDR3. The germline gives CDR1 MNHEY, CDR2 SVGAGI. V trimming: 6 bases; J trimming: 4 bases; junction bases outside the gene matches: 10. Here the CDR3 DNA reads TGTGCCAGCAGGCCGAGGGGACAGGGTCTTTACGAGCAGTACTTC. Its translation is CASRPRGQGLYEQYF.